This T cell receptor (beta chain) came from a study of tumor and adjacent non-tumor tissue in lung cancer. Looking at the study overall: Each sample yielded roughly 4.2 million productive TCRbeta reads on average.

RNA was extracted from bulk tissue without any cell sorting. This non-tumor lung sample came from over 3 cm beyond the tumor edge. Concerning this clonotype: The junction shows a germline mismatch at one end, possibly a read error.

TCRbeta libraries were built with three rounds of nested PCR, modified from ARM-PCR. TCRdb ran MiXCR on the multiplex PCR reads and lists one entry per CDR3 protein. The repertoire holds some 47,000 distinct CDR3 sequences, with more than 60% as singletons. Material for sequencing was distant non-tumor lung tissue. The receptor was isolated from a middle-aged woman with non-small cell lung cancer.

The CDR3 nucleotides are TGTGCCAGCATCCGAACCATTACGGAGGGCTACAATAAGCAGCTCTTC. It yields the protein CASIRTITEGYNKQLF. This chain uses TRBV11-2 with TRBJ2-1; maybe TRBD2 (6 bases). CDR1 is SGHAT and CDR2 is FQNNGV in the germline V gene. The CDR3 totals 16 residues.